This T cell receptor (beta chain) was sequenced for a study of blood T cell repertoires in COVID-19. The wider study: PBMCs, B-cell-depleted T cells, or T cells provided the cDNA or gDNA that made up the material.

Clones were sequenced by immunoSEQ multiplex PCR, and TCRdb holds only the in-frame ones, with some missing. The repertoire holds approximately 130,000 clones, about four fifths seen once, with roughly 9% in the top ten. This clonotype was sampled from an older woman with active or convalescent COVID-19. Sequenced input: peripheral blood.

CDR3 DNA: TGTGCCAGCAGTGAGTTTTTAGACAGATGGTACCAAGAGACCCAGTACTTC. Translation: CASSEFLDRWYQETQYF. This chain links TRBV2 with TRBJ2-5; possible D gene TRBD1, 5 bases. V shed 3 bases and J shed 0 bases, with 17 bases lying between them. The CDR3 covers 17 residues. The V gene's germline CDR1 is SNHLY and CDR2 FYNNEI.